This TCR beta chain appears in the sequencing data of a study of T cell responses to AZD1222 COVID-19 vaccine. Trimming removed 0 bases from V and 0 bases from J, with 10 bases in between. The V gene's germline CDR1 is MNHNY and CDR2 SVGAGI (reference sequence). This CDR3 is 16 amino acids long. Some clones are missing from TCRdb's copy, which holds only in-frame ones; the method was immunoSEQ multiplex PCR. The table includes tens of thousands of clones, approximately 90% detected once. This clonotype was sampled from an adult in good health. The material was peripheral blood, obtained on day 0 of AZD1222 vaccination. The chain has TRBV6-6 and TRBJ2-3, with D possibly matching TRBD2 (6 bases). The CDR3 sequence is CASSYSAGLSTDTQYF. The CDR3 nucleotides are TGTGCCAGCAGTTACTCGGCGGGGCTAAGCACAGATACGCAGTATTTT.